This record covers a single TCR beta chain. Produced via immunoSEQ multiplex PCR; TCRdb's table is partial and in-frame only. The data show tens of thousands of clones, roughly 85% seen once. Documented time point: pretreatment peripheral blood. The entry originates in a study of PD-L1 blockade in urothelial cancer. Study overall: Atezolizumab at 1,200 mg intravenously every 3 weeks was started by patients in 2014.

Deletions cut 3 bases from V and 4 bases from J, with 6 bases between. The V gene's germline CDR1 is SGHTA and CDR2 FQGNSA. The CDR3 sequence is 12 residues long. The chain joins TRBV7-2 to TRBJ1-2; D is possibly TRBD1 (5 bases). This sample comprised PBMCs, obtained around atezolizumab (anti-PD-L1) treatment. The sequence was collected from a woman in her sixties with urothelial cancer. CDR3 region: CASSFQGYGYTF. The CDR3, as DNA: TGTGCCAGCAGCTTTCAGGGCTATGGCTACACCTTC.